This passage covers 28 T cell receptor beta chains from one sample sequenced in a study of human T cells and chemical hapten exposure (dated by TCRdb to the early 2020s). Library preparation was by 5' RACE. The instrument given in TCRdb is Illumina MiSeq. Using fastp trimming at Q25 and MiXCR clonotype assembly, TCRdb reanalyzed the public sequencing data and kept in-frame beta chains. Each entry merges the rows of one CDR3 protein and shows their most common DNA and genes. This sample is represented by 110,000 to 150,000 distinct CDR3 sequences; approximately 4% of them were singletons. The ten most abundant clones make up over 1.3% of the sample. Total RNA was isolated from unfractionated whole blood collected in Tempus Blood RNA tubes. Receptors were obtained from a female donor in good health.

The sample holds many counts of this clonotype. For the CDR3, the DNA is TGTGCCAGCAGTTGTCGAATGAACACTGAAGCTTTCTTT. It specifies CASSCRMNTEAFF. V gene TRBV12-3 or TRBV12-4 combines with J gene TRBJ1-1; D is uncertain. The CDR3 is made up of 13 amino acids. V lost 4 bases, J lost 0 bases, and 6 bases lay in between.

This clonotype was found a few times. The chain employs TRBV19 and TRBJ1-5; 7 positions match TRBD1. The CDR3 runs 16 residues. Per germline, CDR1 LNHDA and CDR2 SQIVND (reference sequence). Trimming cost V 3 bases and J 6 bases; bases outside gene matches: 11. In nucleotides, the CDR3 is TGTGCCAGTAGTATCAGTTGGACAGGACGGTCTCAGCCCCAGCATTTT. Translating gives CASSISWTGRSQPQHF. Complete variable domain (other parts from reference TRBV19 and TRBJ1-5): DGGITQSPKYLFRKEGQNVTLSCEQNLNHDAMYWYRQDPGQGLRLIYYSQIVNDFQKGDIAEGYSVSREKKESFPLTVTSAQKNPTAFYLCASSISWTGRSQPQHFGDGTRLSIL.

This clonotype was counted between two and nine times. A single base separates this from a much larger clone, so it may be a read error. DNA for the CDR3: TGTGCCAGCTCACCACGGGGGGACGGGGAGCTGTTTTTT. Protein sequence: CASSPRGDGELFF. The V call is TRBV18, the J call TRBJ2-2, with D maybe TRBD2 (6 bases). V was cut by 1 base and J by 7 bases, with 7 bases left in between. Germline CDR1 is KGHSH and CDR2 is LQKENI. The length of the CDR3 is 13 residues.

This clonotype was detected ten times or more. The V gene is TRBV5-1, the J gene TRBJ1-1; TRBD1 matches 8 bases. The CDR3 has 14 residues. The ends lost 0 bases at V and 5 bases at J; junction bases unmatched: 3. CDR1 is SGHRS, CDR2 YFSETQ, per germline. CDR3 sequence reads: CASSLGQGRTEAFF. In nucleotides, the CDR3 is TGCGCCAGCAGCTTGGGACAGGGGCGGACTGAAGCTTTCTTT.

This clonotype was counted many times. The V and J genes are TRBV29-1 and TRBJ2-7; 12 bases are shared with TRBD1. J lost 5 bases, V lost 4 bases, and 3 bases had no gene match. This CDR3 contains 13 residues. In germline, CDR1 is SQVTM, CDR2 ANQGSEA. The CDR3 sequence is CSVVGQGAHEQYF. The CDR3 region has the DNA TGCAGCGTTGTGGGACAGGGGGCCCACGAGCAGTACTTC.

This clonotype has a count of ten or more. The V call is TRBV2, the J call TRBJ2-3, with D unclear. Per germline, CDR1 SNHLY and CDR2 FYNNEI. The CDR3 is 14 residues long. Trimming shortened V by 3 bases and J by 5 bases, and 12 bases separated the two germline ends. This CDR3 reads CASSEVMAQDTQYF. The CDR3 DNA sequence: TGTGCCAGCAGTGAGGTAATGGCCCAAGATACGCAGTATTTT.

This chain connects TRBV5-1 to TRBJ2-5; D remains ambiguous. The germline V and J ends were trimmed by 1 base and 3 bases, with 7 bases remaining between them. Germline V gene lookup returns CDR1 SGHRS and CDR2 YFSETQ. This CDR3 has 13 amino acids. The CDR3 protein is CASSLYEKETQYF. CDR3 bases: TGCGCCAGCAGCTTGTATGAAAAAGAGACCCAGTACTTC.

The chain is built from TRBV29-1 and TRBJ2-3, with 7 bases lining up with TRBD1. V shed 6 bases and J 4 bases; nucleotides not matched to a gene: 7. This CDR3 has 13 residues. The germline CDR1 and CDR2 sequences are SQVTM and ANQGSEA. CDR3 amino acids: CSVAIDRADTQYF. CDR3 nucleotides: TGCAGCGTCGCGATCGACAGGGCAGATACGCAGTATTTT.

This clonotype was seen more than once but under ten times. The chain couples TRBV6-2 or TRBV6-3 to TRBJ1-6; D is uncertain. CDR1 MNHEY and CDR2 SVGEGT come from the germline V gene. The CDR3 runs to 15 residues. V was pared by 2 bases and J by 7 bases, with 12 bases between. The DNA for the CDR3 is TGTGCCAGCAGTTACGCCGGGGTGGGAAATTCACCCCTCCACTTT. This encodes CASSYAGVGNSPLHF.

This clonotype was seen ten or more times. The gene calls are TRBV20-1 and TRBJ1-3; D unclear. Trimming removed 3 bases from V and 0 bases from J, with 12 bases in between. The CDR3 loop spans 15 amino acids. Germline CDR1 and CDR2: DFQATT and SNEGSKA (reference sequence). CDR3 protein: CSASSPGHSGNTIYF. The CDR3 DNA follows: TGCAGTGCTAGTTCTCCAGGCCACTCTGGAAACACCATATATTTT.

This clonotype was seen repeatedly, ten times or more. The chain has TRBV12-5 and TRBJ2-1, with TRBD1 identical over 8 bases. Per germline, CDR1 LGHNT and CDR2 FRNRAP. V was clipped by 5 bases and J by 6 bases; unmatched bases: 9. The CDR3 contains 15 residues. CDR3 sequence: CASGPGQGPLNEQFF. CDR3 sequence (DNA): TGTGCTAGTGGTCCCGGACAGGGTCCCCTCAATGAGCAGTTCTTC.

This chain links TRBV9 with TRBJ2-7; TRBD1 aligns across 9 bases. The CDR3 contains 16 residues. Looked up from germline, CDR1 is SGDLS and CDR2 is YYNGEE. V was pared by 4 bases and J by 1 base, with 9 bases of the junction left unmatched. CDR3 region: CASSPDGQGPSYEQYF. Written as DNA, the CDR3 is TGTGCCAGCAGCCCGGACGGACAGGGGCCATCCTACGAGCAGTACTTC.

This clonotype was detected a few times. CDR3 in amino acids: CASMSLDWNTEAFF. The DNA for the CDR3 is TGTGCCAGCATGAGCTTGGACTGGAACACTGAAGCTTTCTTT. This chain uses TRBV27 with TRBJ1-1, with D unclear. Germline-derived CDR1 and CDR2 are MNHEY and SMNVEV (reference sequence). Deletions cut 7 bases from V and 1 base from J, with 13 bases between. The CDR3 spans 14 residues.

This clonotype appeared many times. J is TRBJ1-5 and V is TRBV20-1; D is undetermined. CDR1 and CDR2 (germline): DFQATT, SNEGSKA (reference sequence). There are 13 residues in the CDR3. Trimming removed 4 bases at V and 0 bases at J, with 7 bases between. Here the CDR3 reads CSATDYSNQPQHF. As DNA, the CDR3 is TGCAGTGCTACCGACTATAGCAATCAGCCCCAGCATTTT.

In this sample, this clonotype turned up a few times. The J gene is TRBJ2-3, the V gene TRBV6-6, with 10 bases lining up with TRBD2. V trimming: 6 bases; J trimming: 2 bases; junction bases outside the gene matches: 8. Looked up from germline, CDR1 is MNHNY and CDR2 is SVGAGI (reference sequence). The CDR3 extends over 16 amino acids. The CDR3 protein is CASSQLAGRLTDTQYF. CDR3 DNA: TGTGCCAGCAGCCAACTAGCGGGAAGGCTCACAGATACGCAGTATTTT.

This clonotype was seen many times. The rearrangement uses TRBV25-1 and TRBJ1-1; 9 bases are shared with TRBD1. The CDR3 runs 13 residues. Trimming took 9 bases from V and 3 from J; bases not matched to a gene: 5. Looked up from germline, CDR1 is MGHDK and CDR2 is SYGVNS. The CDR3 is CASQRQGDTEAFF. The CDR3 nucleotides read TGTGCCAGTCAGAGACAGGGGGACACTGAAGCTTTCTTT. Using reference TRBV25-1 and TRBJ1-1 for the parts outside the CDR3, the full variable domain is EADIYQTPRYLVIGTGKKITLECSQTMGHDKMYWYQQDPGMELHLIHYSYGVNSTEKGDLSSESTVSRIRTEHFPLTLESARPSHTSQYLCASQRQGDTEAFFGQGTRLTVV.

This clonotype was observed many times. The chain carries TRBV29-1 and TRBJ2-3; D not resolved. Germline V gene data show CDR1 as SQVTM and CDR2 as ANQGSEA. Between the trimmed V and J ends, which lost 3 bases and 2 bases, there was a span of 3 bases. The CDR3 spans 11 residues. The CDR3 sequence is CSVDSTDTQYF. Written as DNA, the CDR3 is TGCAGCGTTGATTCCACAGATACGCAGTATTTT.

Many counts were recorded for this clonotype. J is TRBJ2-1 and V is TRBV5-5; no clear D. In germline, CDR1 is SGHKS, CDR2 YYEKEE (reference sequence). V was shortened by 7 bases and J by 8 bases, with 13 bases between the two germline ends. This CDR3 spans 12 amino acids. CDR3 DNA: TGTGCCAGCTCCACGCTGCGCGATGAGCAGTTCTTC. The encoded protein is CASSTLRDEQFF.

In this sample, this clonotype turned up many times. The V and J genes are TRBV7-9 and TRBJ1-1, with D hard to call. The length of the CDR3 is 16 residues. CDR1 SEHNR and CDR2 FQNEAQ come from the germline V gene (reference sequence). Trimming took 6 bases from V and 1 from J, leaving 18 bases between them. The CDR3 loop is CASSPGNSNPNTEAFF. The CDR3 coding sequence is TGTGCCAGCAGTCCCGGAAACAGCAATCCGAACACTGAAGCTTTCTTT.

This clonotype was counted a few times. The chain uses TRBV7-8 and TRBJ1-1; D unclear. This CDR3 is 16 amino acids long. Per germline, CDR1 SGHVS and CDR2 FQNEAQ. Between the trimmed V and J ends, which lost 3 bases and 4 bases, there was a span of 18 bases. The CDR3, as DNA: TGTGCCAGCAGCTTTCGGTCGCTTGTTTTGATCACTGAAGCTTTCTTT. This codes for CASSFRSLVLITEAFF.

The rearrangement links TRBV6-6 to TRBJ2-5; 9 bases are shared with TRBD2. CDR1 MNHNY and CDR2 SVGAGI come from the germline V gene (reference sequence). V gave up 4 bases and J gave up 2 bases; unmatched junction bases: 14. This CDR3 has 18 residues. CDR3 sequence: CASSFSPGTSRAQETQYF. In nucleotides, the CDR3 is TGTGCCAGCAGTTTTAGTCCCGGGACTAGCCGGGCGCAAGAGACCCAGTACTTC.

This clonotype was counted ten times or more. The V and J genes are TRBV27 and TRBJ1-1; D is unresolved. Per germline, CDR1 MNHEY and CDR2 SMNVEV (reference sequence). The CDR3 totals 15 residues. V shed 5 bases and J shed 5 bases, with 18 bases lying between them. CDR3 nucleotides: TGTGCCAGCAGTCCCATGGGGTGGATGGGGACTGAAGCTTTCTTT. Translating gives CASSPMGWMGTEAFF.

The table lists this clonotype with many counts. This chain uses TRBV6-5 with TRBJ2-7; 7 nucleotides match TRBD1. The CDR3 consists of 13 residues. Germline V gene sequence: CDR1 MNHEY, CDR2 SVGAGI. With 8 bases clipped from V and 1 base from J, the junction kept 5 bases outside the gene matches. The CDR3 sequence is CASGQGVSYEQYF. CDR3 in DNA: TGTGCCAGCGGGCAGGGGGTTTCCTACGAGCAGTACTTC.

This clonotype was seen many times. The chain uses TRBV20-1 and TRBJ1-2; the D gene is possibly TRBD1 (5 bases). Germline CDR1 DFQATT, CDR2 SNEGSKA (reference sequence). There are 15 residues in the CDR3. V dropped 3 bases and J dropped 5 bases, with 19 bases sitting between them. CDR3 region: CSARGRAGGGYGYTF. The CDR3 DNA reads TGCAGTGCTAGGGGTCGTGCGGGGGGAGGGTATGGCTACACCTTC.

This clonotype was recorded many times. CDR3 sequence (DNA): TGCAGCGTTGCCGGGACTAGCGGTTTCACAGATACGCAGTATTTT. It codes for CSVAGTSGFTDTQYF. This chain links TRBV29-1 with TRBJ2-3; 11 positions match TRBD2. The CDR3 totals 15 residues. V lost 4 bases and J lost 2; bases outside the gene matches: 5. Germline loops: CDR1 SQVTM, CDR2 ANQGSEA.

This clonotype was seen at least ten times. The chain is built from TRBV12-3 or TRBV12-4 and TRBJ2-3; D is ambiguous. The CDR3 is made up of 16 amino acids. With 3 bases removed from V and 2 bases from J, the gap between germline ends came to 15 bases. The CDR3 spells CASSLAGLWDTDTQYF. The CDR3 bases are TGTGCCAGCAGTTTGGCTGGGCTTTGGGACACAGATACGCAGTATTTT.

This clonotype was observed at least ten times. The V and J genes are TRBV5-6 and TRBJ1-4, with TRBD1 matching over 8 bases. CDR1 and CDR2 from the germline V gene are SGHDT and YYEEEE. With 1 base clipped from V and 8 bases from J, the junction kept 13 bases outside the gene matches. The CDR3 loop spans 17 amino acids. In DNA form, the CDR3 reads TGTGCCAGCAGCTTGTTAACTTTGACAGGGGATGGAGAAAAACTGTTTTTT. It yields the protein CASSLLTLTGDGEKLFF.

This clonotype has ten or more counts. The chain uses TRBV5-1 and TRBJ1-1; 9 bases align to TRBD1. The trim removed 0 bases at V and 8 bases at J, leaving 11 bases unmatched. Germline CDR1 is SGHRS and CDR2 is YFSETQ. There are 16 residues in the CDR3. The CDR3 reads CASSLESTPGQGEAFF. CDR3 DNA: TGCGCCAGCAGCTTGGAATCCACCCCGGGACAGGGCGAAGCTTTCTTT.